Each of the 17 T cell receptor beta chains below was sequenced from the same sample in a study (dated by TCRdb to between 2015 and 2017). The library was made by 5' RACE. Sequencing took place on an Illumina MiSeq. TCRdb reprocessing: public reads trimmed at Q25 with fastp, clones called with MiXCR, in-frame beta chains kept. One record per CDR3 amino acid sequence lists the most common genes and DNA. The sample profile shows nearly 55,000 distinct CDR3 sequences; about 25% of them were found once. The ten largest clones capture 2.5% to 3.5% of the sample. The sequencing sample was made of tumor-infiltrating naive CD4+ T cells sorted from the breast tumor. This specimen's cell subset or site label, interpreted: naive CD4+ T cells, CD4+CD45RA+CD25-. The receptors were sampled from a female donor with breast cancer.

This chain links TRBV20-1 with TRBJ1-6; tentative D call: TRBD1 (5 bases). The CDR3 contains 14 residues. Trimming pared 6 bases from V and 10 bases from J, leaving 19 bases between. Looked up from germline, CDR1 is DFQATT and CDR2 is SNEGSKA (reference sequence). In DNA, the CDR3 is TGCAGTGCAAGTCCTGGGGGGTCGGGGTCACCCCTCCACTTT. Its translation: CSASPGGSGSPLHF.

This clonotype was detected ten times or more. This chain uses TRBV7-9 with TRBJ2-1, with a tentative D call TRBD2 (6 bases). Trimming removed 5 bases at V and 9 bases at J, with 17 bases between. This CDR3 is 14 amino acids long. Germline lookup yields CDR1 SEHNR and CDR2 FQNEAQ (reference sequence). For the CDR3, the DNA is TGTGCCAGCAGCACACCAGCGGGCCTAGGTGAGCAGTTCTTC. This sequence encodes CASSTPAGLGEQFF.

This clonotype was counted only a few times. The genes are TRBV6-5 and TRBJ1-4; 12 nucleotides agree with TRBD1. The germline gives CDR1 MNHEY, CDR2 SVGAGI. The J segment lost 7 bases and the V segment lost 2 bases, leaving 2 bases of the junction unmatched. The CDR3 runs 15 residues. CDR3 sequence (DNA): TGTGCCAGCAGTTACCGGGGACAGGGGGCTGAAAAACTGTTTTTT. The encoded protein is CASSYRGQGAEKLFF.

V usage is TRBV12-3 or TRBV12-4 and J usage is TRBJ2-1; 11 bases line up with TRBD2. V trimming: 6 bases; J trimming: 10 bases; junction bases outside the gene matches: 14. The CDR3 is 16 residues long. The CDR3 coding sequence is TGTGCCAGCAGCTCAACCGGGACTAGCGGACGAAAGGAGCAGTTCTTC. It specifies CASSSTGTSGRKEQFF.

This clonotype was counted between two and nine times. The V gene is TRBV24-1, the J gene TRBJ2-3; 9 bases fit TRBD2. Germline V gene sequence: CDR1 KGHDR, CDR2 SFDVKD. V lost 9 bases and J lost 2; bases outside the gene matches: 8. The CDR3 has 15 amino acids. Here the CDR3 reads CATSRGGGATDTQYF. The CDR3 DNA reads as TGTGCCACCTCGCGGGGGGGAGGGGCCACAGATACGCAGTATTTT.

V gene TRBV2 combines with J gene TRBJ2-7; D unclear. V was cut by 0 bases and J by 5 bases, with 11 bases left in between. This CDR3 contains 14 residues. Germline assignment: CDR1 SNHLY and CDR2 FYNNEI. CDR3 nucleotide sequence: TGTGCCAGCAGTGAAGCGCTTCTAGTAGACGAGCAGTACTTC. Encoded protein: CASSEALLVDEQYF.

This clonotype was seen only a few times. The V gene is TRBV6-2 or TRBV6-3, the J gene TRBJ1-1; possibly TRBD1 for D (6 bases). Germline V gene sequence: CDR1 MNHEY, CDR2 SVGEGT. CDR3 length: 15 residues. V was clipped by 6 bases and J by 3 bases, with 17 bases between them. The DNA of the CDR3 is TGTGCCAGCAGGAGTGGGGGCGCCGGGGACACTGAAGCTTTCTTT. Translated, it gives CASRSGGAGDTEAFF.

The chain recombines TRBV28 with TRBJ2-7, with D possibly TRBD2 on 7 matching bases. The CDR3 spans 14 residues. The ends were cut back, 3 bases at V and 5 bases at J, with 14 bases in the middle. The germline V gene has CDR1 MDHEN and CDR2 SYDVKM. CDR3 region: CASSLGGAQNEQYF. CDR3 nucleotides: TGTGCCAGCAGTTTGGGGGGGGCGCAGAACGAGCAGTACTTC.

This clonotype turned up a few times. This chain joins TRBV4-2 and TRBJ1-1; D is ambiguous. Trimming left V 5 bases short and J 3 bases short, with 13 bases between. From germline, CDR1 is LGHNA and CDR2 YNFKEQ. The CDR3 is 14 residues long. The CDR3 coding sequence is TGTGCCAGCAGCTTTCACAGATCGGACACTGAAGCTTTCTTT. Protein: CASSFHRSDTEAFF.

The chain combines TRBV13 with TRBJ1-3; TRBD1 agrees at 7 bases. The CDR3 runs 17 residues. The junction had 7 bases not matched to a gene; V was cut back by 0 bases and J by 2 bases. Per germline, CDR1 PRHDT and CDR2 FYEKMQ (reference sequence). CDR3 bases: TGTGCCAGCAGCTTAGGCCTAGGGGGCAGGACTGGAAACACCATATATTTT. This translates into CASSLGLGGRTGNTIYF.

The V and J genes are TRBV20-1 and TRBJ2-1, with 8 bases matching TRBD1. V was pared by 7 bases and J by 3 bases, with 11 bases of the junction left unmatched. The CDR3 loop spans 15 amino acids. Germline V gives CDR1 DFQATT, CDR2 SNEGSKA (reference sequence). The DNA for the CDR3 is TGCAGTGGACAGGGGACGGCCAAAAGCTACAATGAGCAGTTCTTC. Encoded protein: CSGQGTAKSYNEQFF.

V is TRBV7-2 and J is TRBJ1-2; the match to TRBD1 covers 10 bases. This CDR3 region has 15 residues. Per the germline V gene, CDR1 is SGHTA and CDR2 is FQGNSA. After removal of 1 base from V and 3 bases from J, the junction contained 2 bases not matched to a gene. The CDR3 region has the DNA TGTGCCAGCAGCTTAGTTGGGACAGGGGACTATGGCTACACCTTC. Residues: CASSLVGTGDYGYTF.

The sample holds many counts of this clonotype. The chain links TRBV6-1 to TRBJ1-5; 7 bases map to TRBD1. Trimming cost V 6 bases and J 1 base; bases outside gene matches: 6. Germline CDR1 and CDR2: MNHNS and SASEGT. The length of the CDR3 is 15 residues. In DNA, the CDR3 is TGTGCCAGCAGACTAGGGGGCGTCAGCAATCAGCCCCAGCATTTT. Translation: CASRLGGVSNQPQHF.

J is TRBJ2-7 and V is TRBV7-2; D may be TRBD2 (6 bases). The CDR3 totals 16 residues. Germline CDR1 reads SGHTA; CDR2 reads FQGNSA. V was cut by 3 bases and J by 1 base, with 16 bases left in between. For the CDR3, the DNA is TGTGCCAGCAGCTTGGCTACTGGGACTCCTTCCTACGAGCAGTACTTC. Translating gives CASSLATGTPSYEQYF.

CDR3 protein: CASSVGAGGGETQYF. The CDR3 region has the DNA TGTGCCAGCAGCGTAGGAGCGGGGGGCGGAGAGACCCAGTACTTC. The chain uses TRBV9 and TRBJ2-5, with 9 positions matching TRBD2. The CDR3 has 15 amino acids. V was clipped by 0 bases and J by 4 bases; unmatched bases: 4. Looked up from germline, CDR1 is SGDLS and CDR2 is YYNGEE.

This clonotype was seen only a few times. The rearrangement joins TRBV7-9 to TRBJ1-5; tentatively, D is TRBD1 (6 bases). Deletions cut 5 bases from V and 7 bases from J, with 15 bases between. The CDR3 extends over 14 amino acids. Germline V CDR1 and CDR2: SEHNR, FQNEAQ (reference sequence). Here the CDR3 reads CASSGRGGWQPQHF. The DNA of the CDR3 is TGTGCCAGCAGCGGCAGGGGAGGTTGGCAGCCCCAGCATTTT.

This clonotype occurred a few times. As DNA, the CDR3 is TGCAGTGCTAGAATACAGGGGGCGCTTAATAATTCACCCCTCCACTTT. It specifies CSARIQGALNNSPLHF. The V call is TRBV20-1, the J call TRBJ1-6; TRBD1 matches at 9 bases. The length of the CDR3 is 16 residues. V shed 2 bases and J 5 bases; nucleotides not matched to a gene: 7. In germline, CDR1 is DFQATT, CDR2 SNEGSKA (reference sequence).